What follows are 21 T cell receptor beta chains derived from one specimen sequenced in a study of OX40 agonist ivuxolimab in advanced cancers. The method was immunoSEQ multiplex PCR; TCRdb's version includes in-frame clones alone and lacks a portion of them. Among over 65,000 clones listed, 90% to 95% were seen once. Sequences were derived from CD4+ or CD8+ T cells sorted from blood, sampled in a trial of the OX40 agonist ivuxolimab. The receptors were sampled from an adult with an advanced solid tumor such as melanoma, head and neck, liver or kidney cancer.

The CDR3 loop is CASSVAGEQFF. CDR3 DNA sequence: TGTGCCAGCAGTGTAGCTGGGGAGCAGTTCTTC. This chain connects TRBV2 to TRBJ2-1; D call uncertain. V lost 4 bases and J 10 bases, leaving 8 bases between the germline ends. The CDR3 loop spans 11 amino acids. The germline V gene encodes CDR1 SNHLY and CDR2 FYNNEI.

This clone showed up just once. The gene calls are TRBV5-1 and TRBJ1-2, with D perhaps matching TRBD1 (5 bases). This CDR3 has 14 amino acids. Germline loops: CDR1 SGHRS, CDR2 YFSETQ. V was clipped by 1 base and J by 8 bases, with 15 bases between them. The CDR3 is CASSLSGAGQGYTF. For the CDR3, the DNA is TGCGCCAGCAGCTTGAGTGGTGCCGGACAAGGCTACACCTTC.

The chain employs TRBV28 and TRBJ2-1; a weak D match, TRBD2 (7 bases). The CDR3 has 15 residues. Germline V gives CDR1 MDHEN, CDR2 SYDVKM. With 3 bases removed from V and 6 bases from J, the gap between germline ends came to 15 bases. The CDR3 spells CASSFGEGGRNEQFF. Written as DNA, the CDR3 is TGTGCCAGCAGTTTCGGTGAGGGGGGGCGCAATGAGCAGTTCTTC.

V and J are TRBV18 and TRBJ2-3, with 8 bases matching TRBD1. The CDR3 totals 15 residues. Germline V lookup: CDR1 KGHSH, CDR2 LQKENI. The ends lost 2 bases at V and 5 bases at J; junction bases unmatched: 6. The CDR3 here is CASSPSGGAEDTQYF. As DNA, the CDR3 is TGTGCCAGCTCACCATCAGGGGGCGCCGAAGATACGCAGTATTTT.

The rearrangement links TRBV19 to TRBJ1-5; D uncertain. The V and J ends lost 3 bases and 2 bases respectively, with 8 bases between them. This CDR3 has 14 amino acids. CDR1 and CDR2 (germline): LNHDA, SQIVND (reference sequence). The CDR3 nucleotides read TGTGCCAGTAGTATGCGGGAAGGCAATCAGCCCCAGCATTTT. It specifies CASSMREGNQPQHF.

The chain is built from TRBV6-5 and TRBJ2-7, with TRBD1 as a possible D gene (5 bases). The length of the CDR3 is 13 residues. V was shortened by 5 bases and J by 5 bases, with 13 bases between the two germline ends. Per germline, CDR1 MNHEY and CDR2 SVGAGI. The CDR3 loop reads CASSGQGPNEQYF. The CDR3 region has the DNA TGTGCCAGCAGTGGGCAGGGTCCCAACGAGCAGTACTTC.

This chain links TRBV27 with TRBJ1-2; D gene unclear. The germline gives CDR1 MNHEY, CDR2 SMNVEV (reference sequence). The CDR3 spans 13 residues. The germline V and J ends were trimmed by 3 bases and 2 bases, with 7 bases remaining between them. CDR3 in DNA: TGTGCCAGCAGTTTTTTTCAGAACTATGGCTACACCTTC. Translating it yields CASSFFQNYGYTF.

The chain employs TRBV9 and TRBJ1-1; no clear D gene. Germline V gene sequence: CDR1 SGDLS, CDR2 YYNGEE. V was pared by 0 bases and J by 1 base, with 7 bases between. This CDR3 has 14 residues. CDR3 in amino acids: CASSVASQNTEAFF. CDR3 DNA sequence: TGTGCCAGCAGCGTAGCAAGCCAGAACACTGAAGCTTTCTTT.

The CDR3 spells CASSAGSQETQYF. For the CDR3, the DNA is TGTGCCAGCTCAGCCGGGTCGCAAGAGACCCAGTACTTC. V gene TRBV18 combines with J gene TRBJ2-5; D not certain. CDR3 length: 13 amino acids. CDR1 is KGHSH and CDR2 is LQKENI in the germline V gene. Between the trimmed V and J ends, which lost 5 bases and 2 bases, there was a span of 9 bases.

The rearrangement links TRBV7-6 to TRBJ2-3; 10 bases line up with TRBD2. CDR1 and CDR2 from the germline V gene are SGHVS and FNYEAQ. Trimming removed 5 bases from V and 4 bases from J; junction bases left unmatched: 3. The CDR3 is made up of 14 amino acids. CDR3 residues: CASSIGTSADTQYF. CDR3 DNA sequence: TGTGCCAGCAGCATCGGGACTAGCGCAGATACGCAGTATTTT.

The V and J genes are TRBV5-1 and TRBJ2-2; tentative D call: TRBD2 (6 bases). V lost 4 bases to trimming and J lost 1 base, with 8 bases between them. The CDR3 runs 14 residues. CDR1 is SGHRS, CDR2 YFSETQ, per germline. CDR3 in DNA: TGCGCCAGCAGCACGGGGGAGAACACCGGGGAGCTGTTTTTT. Amino acids: CASSTGENTGELFF.

J is TRBJ2-4 and V is TRBV10-3, with D hard to call. CDR1 ENHRY and CDR2 SYGVKD come from the germline V gene. This CDR3 comprises 15 residues. V lost 0 bases and J lost 3, with 9 bases in between. For the CDR3, the DNA is TGTGCCATCAGTGAGTCAACAGCCAACAAAAACATTCAGTACTTC. Translating gives CAISESTANKNIQYF.

The chain couples TRBV14 to TRBJ2-1, with 7 bases identical to TRBD1. The ends lost 5 bases at V and 7 bases at J; junction bases unmatched: 8. The germline V gene encodes CDR1 SGHDN and CDR2 FVKESK. The CDR3 loop spans 14 amino acids. The CDR3 loop is CASSKTTGTNEQFF. The CDR3 DNA is TGTGCCAGCAGCAAAACGACAGGGACGAATGAGCAGTTCTTC. The full variable domain, in which reference TRBV14 and TRBJ2-1 provide the parts outside the CDR3, is EAGVTQFPSHSVIEKGQTVTLRCDPISGHDNLYWYRRVMGKEIKFLLHFVKESKQDESGMPNNRFLAERTGGTYSTLKVQPAELEDSGVYFCASSKTTGTNEQFFGPGTRLTVL.

The rearrangement joins TRBV6-5 to TRBJ2-2, with 11 nucleotides matching TRBD1. Germline V gene sequence: CDR1 MNHEY, CDR2 SVGAGI. Trimming at V came to 2 bases and at J to 6 bases, leaving 5 bases not matched to a gene. The length of the CDR3 is 16 residues. CDR3 sequence: CASSYPGQGAAGELFF. The CDR3 DNA is TGTGCCAGCAGTTACCCCGGACAGGGGGCCGCCGGGGAGCTGTTTTTT.

The chain joins TRBV29-1 to TRBJ1-2; a weak D match, TRBD1 (6 bases). The germline V and J ends were trimmed by 4 bases and 7 bases, with 10 bases remaining between them. This CDR3 spans 11 amino acids. Germline lookup yields CDR1 SQVTM and CDR2 ANQGSEA. For the CDR3, the DNA is TGCAGCGTTGGGACAGTCGGTGGCTACACCTTC. This translates into CSVGTVGGYTF.

The V call is TRBV5-1, the J call TRBJ2-2; perhaps TRBD1 as D (5 bases). There are 15 residues in the CDR3. Looked up from germline, CDR1 is SGHRS and CDR2 is YFSETQ. The V end lost 3 bases, the J end lost 6 bases, and 15 bases lay between the germline ends. The DNA for the CDR3 is TGCGCCAGCAGCTACCCAACAGGTCAGGCCGGGGAGCTGTTTTTT. Translation gives CASSYPTGQAGELFF. Using reference TRBV5-1 and TRBJ2-2 for the parts outside the CDR3, the full variable domain is KAGVTQTPRYLIKTRGQQVTLSCSPISGHRSVSWYQQTPGQGLQFLFEYFSETQRNKGNFPGRFSGRQFSNSRSEMNVSTLELGDSALYLCASSYPTGQAGELFFGEGSRLTVL.

The chain links TRBV6-5 to TRBJ1-4, with D uncertain. Germline lookup yields CDR1 MNHEY and CDR2 SVGAGI. The CDR3 runs to 16 residues. V was pared by 0 bases and J by 1 base, with 9 bases between. CDR3 bases: TGTGCCAGCAGTTACTCTAGACATCTAACTAATGAAAAACTGTTTTTT. It is translated as CASSYSRHLTNEKLFF.

The V and J genes are TRBV11-3 and TRBJ2-1; D might be TRBD2 (5 bases). The CDR3 is made up of 14 amino acids. V shed 5 bases and J shed 0 bases, with 8 bases lying between them. Germline V gene lookup returns CDR1 SGHNT and CDR2 YENEEA. CDR3 nucleotide sequence: TGTGCCAGCAGCCCGACTACCTCCTACAATGAGCAGTTCTTC. Amino acids: CASSPTTSYNEQFF.

CDR3 sequence (DNA): TGTGCCAGTCGAATCGAACTTCAGCCCCAGCATTTT. Its translation is CASRIELQPQHF. V and J are TRBV19 and TRBJ1-5; D remains unclear. CDR1 and CDR2 from the germline V gene are LNHDA and SQIVND (reference sequence). V was cut by 8 bases and J by 6 bases, with 11 bases left in between. This CDR3 has 12 amino acids. The complete variable domain, with remaining parts taken from reference TRBV19 and TRBJ1-5, reads DGGITQSPKYLFRKEGQNVTLSCEQNLNHDAMYWYRQDPGQGLRLIYYSQIVNDFQKGDIAEGYSVSREKKESFPLTVTSAQKNPTAFYLCASRIELQPQHFGDGTRLSIL.

The chain employs TRBV7-2 and TRBJ1-4, with D unresolved. Germline CDR1 reads SGHTA; CDR2 reads FQGNSA. The CDR3 covers 14 residues. V was pared by 5 bases and J by 0 bases, with 7 bases between. The DNA for the CDR3 is TGTGCCAGCAGCGCGGACGCAACTAATGAAAAACTGTTTTTT. This sequence encodes CASSADATNEKLFF.

Concerning this clone: One end of the junction is discordant with germline, which a read error may explain. The sample has other DNA sequences that encode this CDR3 too. This chain connects TRBV6-5 to TRBJ1-2, with D hard to call. CDR1 and CDR2 from the germline V gene are MNHEY and SVGAGI. This CDR3 spans 14 amino acids. The CDR3 region is CASSSRVEGLGYTF. The CDR3 bases are TGTGCCAGCAGCTCTAGGGTAGAGGGTTTGGGCTACACCTTT.